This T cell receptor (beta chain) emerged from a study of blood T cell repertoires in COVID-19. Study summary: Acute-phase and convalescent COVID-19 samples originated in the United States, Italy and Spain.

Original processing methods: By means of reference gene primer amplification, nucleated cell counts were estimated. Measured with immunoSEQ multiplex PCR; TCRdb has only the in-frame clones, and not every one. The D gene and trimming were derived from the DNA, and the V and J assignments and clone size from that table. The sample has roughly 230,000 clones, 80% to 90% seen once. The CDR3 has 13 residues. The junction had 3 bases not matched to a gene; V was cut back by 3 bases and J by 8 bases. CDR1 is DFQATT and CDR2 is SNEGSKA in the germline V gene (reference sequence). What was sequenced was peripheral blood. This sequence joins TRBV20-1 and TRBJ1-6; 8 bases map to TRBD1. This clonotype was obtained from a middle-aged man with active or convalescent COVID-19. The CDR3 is CSASLTGDSPLHF. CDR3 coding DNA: TGCAGTGCTAGTTTGACAGGGGATTCACCCCTCCACTTT.